The 10 T cell receptor beta chains below come from one sample, sequenced in a study of T cell clonality in common variable immunodeficiency. Clones were read by immunoSEQ multiplex PCR, and TCRdb kept only the in-frame ones, dropping some. The sample holds 35,000 to 45,000 clones, and no clone turns up only once. Sequenced sample: peripheral blood mononuclear cells. The receptors were gathered from a person between 18 and 75 years old in good health.

This clone was seen at least ten times. The read halts 3 residues ahead of the CDR3 end, with the missing end drawn from the germline J gene. The genes are TRBV19 and TRBJ2-6; 7 nucleotides agree with TRBD1. CDR1 and CDR2 (germline): LNHDA, SQIVND (reference sequence). J gave up 0 bases and V 4 bases, and 3 bases lay outside the gene matches. The CDR3 runs 16 residues. CDR3 DNA, as far as it was read: TGTGCCAGTAGTACGACAGGGACCTCTGGGGCCAACGTC. It translates to CASSTTGTSGANV. The complete CDR3 protein is CASSTTGTSGANVLTF.

This clone has just a few counts. The read ends 3 residues shy of where the CDR3 ends; the end is completed using the germline J gene. This rearrangement joins TRBV7-9 to TRBJ1-2, with TRBD1 matching over 7 bases. The CDR3 totals 15 residues. Germline CDR1 is SEHNR and CDR2 is FQNEAQ (reference sequence). CDR3 bases read: TGTGCCAGCAGCTTAACGACGGACAGGTTGAGCGAC. Translated, it gives CASSLTTDRLSD. The full CDR3 protein is CASSLTTDRLSDYTF.

This clone was detected many times. With the read ending 3 residues before the CDR3 end, the germline J gene is used to fill in that end. The chain recombines TRBV20-1 with TRBJ2-5; D might be TRBD2 (6 bases). CDR3 length equals 14 residues. Germline V gene data show CDR1 as DFQATT and CDR2 as SNEGSKA (reference sequence). V lost 2 bases, J lost 1 base, and 11 bases lay in between. The CDR3 is CSARLRRGQETQYF. The covered CDR3 bases are TGCAGTGCTAGACTTCGGCGGGGCCAAGAGACC.

This clone was recorded many times. The read finishes 3 residues shy of the CDR3 end, and the germline J gene is used to complete it. This sequence joins TRBV7-3 and TRBJ2-6; possible D gene TRBD1, 6 bases. The CDR3 extends over 17 amino acids. The V gene lost 3 bases and the J gene lost 1 base, with 13 bases spanning the gap. In germline, CDR1 is SGHTA, CDR2 FQGTGA. The chain's CDR3 is CASSLDRGVSGANVLTF. CDR3 DNA, as far as it was read: TGTGCCAGCAGCTTGGACAGAGGGGTTTCTGGGGCCAACGTC.

This clone was detected many times. The read terminates 3 residues ahead of where the CDR3 ends, so the germline J gene completes it. The rearrangement uses TRBV20-1 and TRBJ1-2, with D maybe TRBD1 (6 bases). Germline CDR1 DFQATT, CDR2 SNEGSKA (reference sequence). The CDR3 is 13 amino acids. The CDR3 region is CSARTDRKGGYTF. The CDR3 bases that were read are TGCAGTGCTAGGACCGACAGGAAGGGGGGC.

This clone appeared many times. The DNA ends 3 residues before the CDR3 does, and the rest of the CDR3 is filled in from the germline J gene. The rearrangement links TRBV2 to TRBJ1-5; D possibly corresponds to TRBD1 (6 bases). The CDR3 loop spans 14 amino acids. The ends were cut back, 8 bases at V and 3 bases at J, with 14 bases in the middle. Germline CDR1 reads SNHLY; CDR2 reads FYNNEI. The DNA read from the CDR3 is TGTGCCAGCGGACAGATAAAGATCAATCAGCCC. Translated: CASGQIKINQP. The CDR3, in full, reads CASGQIKINQPQHF. The full variable domain, its missing parts supplied by reference TRBV2 and TRBJ1-5, is EPEVTQTPSHQVTQMGQEVILRCVPISNHLYFYWYRQILGQKVEFLVSFYNNEISEKSEIFDDQFSVERPDGSNFTLKIRSTKLEDSAMYFCASGQIKINQPQHFGDGTRLSIL.

This clone occurred many times. The CDR3 extends 3 residues past the end of the read, so its final part is completed from the germline J gene. J is TRBJ2-5 and V is TRBV30, with 8 bases fitting TRBD1. The CDR3 runs to 15 residues. V dropped 2 bases and J dropped 4; count of bases not matched to a gene: 9. The germline V gene has CDR1 GTSNPN and CDR2 SVGIG (reference sequence). The CDR3 here is CAWSNLRGLGETQYF. The DNA read from the CDR3 is TGTGCCTGGAGTAATCTCAGGGGGCTTGGAGAGACC.

There are many counts of this clone. Read coverage stops 3 residues before the CDR3 terminus; the germline J gene supplies the remainder. The V and J genes are TRBV12-3 or TRBV12-4 and TRBJ2-1; weak D call: TRBD1 (7 bases). The CDR3 runs to 15 residues. V lost 6 bases and J 6 bases, leaving 18 bases between the germline ends. CDR3 bases read: TGTGCCAGCAGACTGAACAGGGGAGGCCTCAATGAG. Residues: CASRLNRGGLNE. The complete CDR3 sequence is CASRLNRGGLNEQFF.

This clone was recorded at least ten times. From the germline J gene comes the end of the CDR3, since the read stops 3 residues before it. The rearrangement uses TRBV2 and TRBJ2-1, with D maybe TRBD2 (7 bases). V was pared by 2 bases and J by 6 bases, with 11 bases between. The CDR3 consists of 14 residues. Germline V lookup: CDR1 SNHLY, CDR2 FYNNEI. Here the CDR3 reads CASSEIRGANEQFF. CDR3 DNA (partial): TGTGCCAGCAGTGAAATACGGGGGGCCAATGAG. The whole variable domain, remainder taken from reference TRBV2 and TRBJ2-1, is EPEVTQTPSHQVTQMGQEVILRCVPISNHLYFYWYRQILGQKVEFLVSFYNNEISEKSEIFDDQFSVERPDGSNFTLKIRSTKLEDSAMYFCASSEIRGANEQFFGPGTRLTVL.

Many counts were recorded for this clone. The DNA ends 3 residues before the CDR3 does, and the rest of the CDR3 is filled in from the germline J gene. This chain joins TRBV4-1 and TRBJ1-2; 8 bases align to TRBD1. The J segment lost 4 bases and the V segment lost 7 bases, leaving 2 bases of the junction unmatched. CDR3 size: 12 residues. CDR1 and CDR2 (germline): MGHRA, YSYEKL. The CDR3 protein is CASKDRVYGYTF. Incomplete CDR3 DNA: TGCGCCAGCAAGGACAGGGTCTATGGC.